This T cell receptor beta chain stems from a study of shared clonotypes between healthy human individuals. Overall study context: The composition of the donors was a couple of women and three men aged 18 to 49. CD4 naive cells filled three plates per donor, CD4 memory three, CD8 naive two and CD8 memory one.

From germline, CDR1 is SEHNR and CDR2 FQNEAQ (reference sequence). The CDR3 loop spans 14 amino acids. The V gene end was trimmed by 4 bases and the J gene end by 5 bases; junction bases not matched to a gene: 3. With respect to this clone: Its cognate antigen is unknown. This sample includes further DNA sequences coding for the same CDR3.

Overall study results and limits: Naive subsets, compared against memory subsets, generally had larger estimated richness values.

Assay used: immunoSEQ multiplex PCR; TCRdb lists only in-frame clones, some missing. The sample lists just over 2,000,000 clones; 85% to 95% were seen once. Participating donors were healthy, HIV-negative adults free of recent acute infections or vaccinations. This sequence was found in a man aged 18 to 30 in good health. The sequencing sample was made of naive CD4+ T cells sorted from blood. Indicated subset: CD45RA+ positively selected. The chain employs TRBV7-9 and TRBJ1-2; 11 nucleotides align to TRBD1. In DNA form, the CDR3 reads TGTGCCAGCAGCTCCGGACAGGGGGCATATGGCTACACCTTC. Translated, it gives CASSSGQGAYGYTF.